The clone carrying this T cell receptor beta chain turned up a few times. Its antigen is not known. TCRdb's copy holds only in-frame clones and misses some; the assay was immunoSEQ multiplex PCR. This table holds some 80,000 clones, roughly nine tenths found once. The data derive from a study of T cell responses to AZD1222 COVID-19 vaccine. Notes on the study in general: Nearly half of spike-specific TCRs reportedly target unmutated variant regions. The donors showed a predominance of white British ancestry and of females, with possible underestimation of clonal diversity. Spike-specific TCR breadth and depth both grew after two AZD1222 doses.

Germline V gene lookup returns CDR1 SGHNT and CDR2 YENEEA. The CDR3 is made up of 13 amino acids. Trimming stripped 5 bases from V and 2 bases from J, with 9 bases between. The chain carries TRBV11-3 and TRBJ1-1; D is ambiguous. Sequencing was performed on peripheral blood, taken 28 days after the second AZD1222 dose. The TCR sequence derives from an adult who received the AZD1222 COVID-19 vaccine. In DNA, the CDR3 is TGTGCCAGCAGCCGAAAATCTAACACTGAAGCTTTCTTT. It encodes CASSRKSNTEAFF.